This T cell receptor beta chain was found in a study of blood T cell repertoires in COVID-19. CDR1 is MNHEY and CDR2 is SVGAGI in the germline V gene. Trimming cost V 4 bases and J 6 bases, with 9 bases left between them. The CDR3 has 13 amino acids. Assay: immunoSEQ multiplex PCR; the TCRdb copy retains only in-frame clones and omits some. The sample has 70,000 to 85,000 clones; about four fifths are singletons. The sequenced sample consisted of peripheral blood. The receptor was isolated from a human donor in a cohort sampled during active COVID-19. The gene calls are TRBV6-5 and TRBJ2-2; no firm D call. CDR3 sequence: CASSSPRPGELFF. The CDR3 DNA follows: TGTGCCAGCAGTTCCCCGAGGCCCGGGGAGCTGTTTTTT.